The T cell receptor beta chain described here comes from a study of T cells in Graves' hyperthyroidism and ophthalmopathy. This clonotype has a count of ten or more. The CDR3 consists of 15 residues. The V gene lost 7 bases and the J gene lost 5 bases, with 20 bases spanning the gap. Per germline, CDR1 SGHAT and CDR2 FQDESV (reference sequence). TCR beta CDR3 regions were amplified from RNA transcripts. RT-PCR in the first round (using the HTBI primer set) targeted the TCR CDR3. TCRdb used MiXCR to reprocess the multiplex PCR reads, holding one entry per CDR3 protein. The sample gives around 520,000 distinct CDR3 sequences, around 15% of which show up once; less than 20% is in the top ten.

The chain recombines TRBV11-1 with TRBJ1-1, with a tentative D call TRBD1 (5 bases). The clonotype originates from a woman aged 18-29 years with Graves' hyperthyroidism. Sequencing was performed on blood. CDR3 sequence (DNA): TGTGCCAGCAACCCAGAGGGAAGAGGGGAGACTGAAGCTTTCTTT. It specifies CASNPEGRGETEAFF.